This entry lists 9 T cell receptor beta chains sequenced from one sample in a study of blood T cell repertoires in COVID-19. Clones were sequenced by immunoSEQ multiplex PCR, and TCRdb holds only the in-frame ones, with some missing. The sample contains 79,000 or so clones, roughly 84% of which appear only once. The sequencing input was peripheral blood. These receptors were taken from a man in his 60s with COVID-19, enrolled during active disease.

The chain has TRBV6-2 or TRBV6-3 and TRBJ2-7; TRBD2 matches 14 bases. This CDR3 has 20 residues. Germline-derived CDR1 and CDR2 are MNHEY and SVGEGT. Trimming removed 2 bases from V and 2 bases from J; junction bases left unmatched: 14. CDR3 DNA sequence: TGTGCCAGCAGTTACGATCAGGGACTAGCGGGAGTGGCTGGGACCTACGAGCAGTACTTC. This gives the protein CASSYDQGLAGVAGTYEQYF.

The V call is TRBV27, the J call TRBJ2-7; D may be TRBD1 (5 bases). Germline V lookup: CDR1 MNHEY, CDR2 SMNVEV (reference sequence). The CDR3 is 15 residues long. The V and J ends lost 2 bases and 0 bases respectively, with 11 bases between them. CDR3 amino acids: CASSLQGWSSYEQYF. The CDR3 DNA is TGTGCCAGCAGTTTACAGGGTTGGAGCTCCTACGAGCAGTACTTC.

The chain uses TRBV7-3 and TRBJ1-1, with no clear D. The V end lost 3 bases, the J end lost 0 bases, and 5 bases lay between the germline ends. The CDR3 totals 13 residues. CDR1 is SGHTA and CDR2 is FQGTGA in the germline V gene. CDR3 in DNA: TGTGCCAGCAGCTTCCAGATGAACACTGAAGCTTTCTTT. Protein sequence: CASSFQMNTEAFF. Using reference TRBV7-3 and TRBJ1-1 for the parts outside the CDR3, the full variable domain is GAGVSQTPSNKVTEKGKYVELRCDPISGHTALYWYRQSLGQGPEFLIYFQGTGAADDSGLPNDRFFAVRPEGSVSTLKIQRTERGDSAVYLCASSFQMNTEAFFGQGTRLTVV.

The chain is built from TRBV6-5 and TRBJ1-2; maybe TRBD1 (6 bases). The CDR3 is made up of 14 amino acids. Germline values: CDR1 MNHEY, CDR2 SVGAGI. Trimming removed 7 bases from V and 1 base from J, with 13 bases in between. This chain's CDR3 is CASTQGQNNYGYTF. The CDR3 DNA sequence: TGTGCCAGCACCCAGGGACAAAATAACTATGGCTACACCTTC.

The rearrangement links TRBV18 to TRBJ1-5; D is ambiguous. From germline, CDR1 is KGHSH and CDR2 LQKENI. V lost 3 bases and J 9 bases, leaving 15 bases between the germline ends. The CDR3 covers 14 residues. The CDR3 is CASSPEPRQRPQHF. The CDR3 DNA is TGTGCCAGCTCACCGGAGCCCCGGCAACGGCCCCAGCATTTT.

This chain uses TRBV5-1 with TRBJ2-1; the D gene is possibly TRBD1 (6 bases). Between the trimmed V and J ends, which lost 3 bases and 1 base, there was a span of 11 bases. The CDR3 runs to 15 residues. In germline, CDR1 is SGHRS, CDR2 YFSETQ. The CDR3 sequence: CASSSNRASYNEQFF. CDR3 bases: TGCGCCAGCAGCTCCAACAGGGCTTCCTACAATGAGCAGTTCTTC.

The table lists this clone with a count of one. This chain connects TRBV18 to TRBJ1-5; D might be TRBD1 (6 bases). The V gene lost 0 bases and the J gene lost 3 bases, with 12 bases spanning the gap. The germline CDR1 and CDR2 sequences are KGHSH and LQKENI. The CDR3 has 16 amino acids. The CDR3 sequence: CASSPPSTGINQPQHF. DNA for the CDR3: TGTGCCAGCTCACCACCCTCAACAGGGATCAATCAGCCCCAGCATTTT.

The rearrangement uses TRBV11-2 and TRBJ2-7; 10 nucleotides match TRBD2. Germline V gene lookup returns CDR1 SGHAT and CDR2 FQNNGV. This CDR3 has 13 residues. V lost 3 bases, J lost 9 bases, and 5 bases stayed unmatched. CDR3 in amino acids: CASSFPSGRGQYF. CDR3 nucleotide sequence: TGTGCCAGCAGCTTTCCTAGCGGGAGAGGGCAGTACTTC. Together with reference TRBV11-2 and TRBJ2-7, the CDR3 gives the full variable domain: EAGVAQSPRYKIIEKRQSVAFWCNPISGHATLYWYQQILGQGPKLLIQFQNNGVVDDSQLPKDRFSAERLKGVDSTLKIQPAKLEDSAVYLCASSFPSGRGQYFGPGTRLTVT.

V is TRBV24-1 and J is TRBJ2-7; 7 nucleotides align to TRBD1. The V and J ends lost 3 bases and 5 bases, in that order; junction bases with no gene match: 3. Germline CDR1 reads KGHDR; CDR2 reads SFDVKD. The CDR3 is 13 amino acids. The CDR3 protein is CATSDDRVNEQYF. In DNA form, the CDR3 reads TGTGCCACCAGTGATGACAGGGTCAACGAGCAGTACTTC.